A few counts support the clone carrying this TCR beta chain. This CDR3 region has 15 residues. The TCRbeta library incorporated unique molecular identifiers. TCRdb itself ran the PCR reads through MiXCR, one entry per CDR3 protein. The sample contains about 540,000 distinct CDR3 sequences, 25% to 30% of which appear only once. These data come from a study of T-cell reconstitution after alpha-beta-depleted transplantation in children. This receptor was identified in a boy younger than two with Wiskott-Aldrich syndrome, due to receive a stem cell transplant. The material sequenced was PBMCs, taken before TCRalphabeta/CD19-depleted stem cell transplant. The V call is TRBV21-1, the J call TRBJ2-2; TRBD1 reflects the table's D call only, with no check against the DNA. TRBV21-1 is an annotated pseudogene. The CDR3 sequence: CASSKELAPVPQLFF. CDR3 coding DNA: TGTGCCAGCAGCAAGGAGCTAGCGCCTGTTCCCCAGCTGTTTTTT.